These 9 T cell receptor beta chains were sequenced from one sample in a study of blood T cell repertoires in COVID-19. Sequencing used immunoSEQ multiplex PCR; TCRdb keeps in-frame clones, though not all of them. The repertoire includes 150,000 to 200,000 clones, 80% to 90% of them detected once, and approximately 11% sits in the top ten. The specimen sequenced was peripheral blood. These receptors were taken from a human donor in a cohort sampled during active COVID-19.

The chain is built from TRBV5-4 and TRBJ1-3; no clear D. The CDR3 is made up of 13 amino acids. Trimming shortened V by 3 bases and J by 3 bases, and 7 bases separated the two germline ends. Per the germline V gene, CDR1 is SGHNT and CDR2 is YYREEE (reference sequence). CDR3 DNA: TGTGCCAGCAGCTCAACGAGTGGAAACACCATATATTTT. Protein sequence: CASSSTSGNTIYF.

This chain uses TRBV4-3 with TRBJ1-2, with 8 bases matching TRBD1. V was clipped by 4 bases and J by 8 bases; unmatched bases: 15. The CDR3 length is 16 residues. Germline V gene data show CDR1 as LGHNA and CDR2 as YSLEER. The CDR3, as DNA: TGCGCCAGCAGCCCCCAGGGGGCCCATGCTATGGAAGGCTACACCTTC. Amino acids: CASSPQGAHAMEGYTF.

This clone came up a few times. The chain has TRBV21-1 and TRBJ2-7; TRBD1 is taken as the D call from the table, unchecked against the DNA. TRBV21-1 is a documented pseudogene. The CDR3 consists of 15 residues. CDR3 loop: CASMLGDRVDWEQYF. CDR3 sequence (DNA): TGTGCCAGCATGTTAGGGGACAGGGTTGATTGGGAGCAGTACTTC.

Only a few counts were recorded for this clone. The CDR3: CASGPASGRAPGANVLTF. For the CDR3, the DNA is TGTGCCAGCGGCCCTGCTAGCGGGAGGGCCCCTGGGGCCAACGTCCTGACTTTC. The rearrangement joins TRBV28 to TRBJ2-6, with TRBD2 identical over 12 bases. Germline CDR1 reads MDHEN; CDR2 reads SYDVKM. The CDR3 has 18 amino acids. V gave up 8 bases and J gave up 2 bases; unmatched junction bases: 10.

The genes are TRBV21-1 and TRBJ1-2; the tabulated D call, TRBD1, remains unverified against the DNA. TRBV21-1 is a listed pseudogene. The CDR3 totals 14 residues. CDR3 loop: CASSTWAGFYGYTF. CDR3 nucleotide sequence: TGTGCCAGCAGCACGTGGGCAGGGTTCTATGGCTACACCTTC.

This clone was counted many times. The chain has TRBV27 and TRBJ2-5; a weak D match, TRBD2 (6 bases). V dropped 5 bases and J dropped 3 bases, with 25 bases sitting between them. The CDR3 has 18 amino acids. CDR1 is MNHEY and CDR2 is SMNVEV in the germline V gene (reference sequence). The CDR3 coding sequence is TGTGCCAGCAGTGCCTTGACCGGGCCGGGACTCACAAAAGAGACCCAGTACTTC. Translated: CASSALTGPGLTKETQYF.

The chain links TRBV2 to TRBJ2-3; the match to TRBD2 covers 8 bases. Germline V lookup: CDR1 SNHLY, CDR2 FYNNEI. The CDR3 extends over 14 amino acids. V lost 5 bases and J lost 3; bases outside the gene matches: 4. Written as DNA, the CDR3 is TGTGCCAGCAGTCGGGGGGGTGGGACAGATACGCAGTATTTT. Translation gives CASSRGGGTDTQYF.

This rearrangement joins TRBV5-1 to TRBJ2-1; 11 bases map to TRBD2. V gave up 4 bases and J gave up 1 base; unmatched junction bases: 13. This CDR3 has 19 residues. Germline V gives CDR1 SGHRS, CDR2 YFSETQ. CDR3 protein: CASSPEELAGGQSYNEQFF. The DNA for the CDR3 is TGCGCCAGCAGCCCGGAGGAGCTAGCGGGGGGCCAATCCTACAATGAGCAGTTCTTC.

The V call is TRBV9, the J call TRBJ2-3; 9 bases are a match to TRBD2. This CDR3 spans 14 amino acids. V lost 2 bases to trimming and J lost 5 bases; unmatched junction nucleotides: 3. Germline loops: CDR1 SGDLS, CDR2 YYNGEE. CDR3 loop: CASSVLSGGDTQYF. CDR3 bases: TGTGCCAGCAGCGTTCTTAGCGGGGGAGATACGCAGTATTTT.